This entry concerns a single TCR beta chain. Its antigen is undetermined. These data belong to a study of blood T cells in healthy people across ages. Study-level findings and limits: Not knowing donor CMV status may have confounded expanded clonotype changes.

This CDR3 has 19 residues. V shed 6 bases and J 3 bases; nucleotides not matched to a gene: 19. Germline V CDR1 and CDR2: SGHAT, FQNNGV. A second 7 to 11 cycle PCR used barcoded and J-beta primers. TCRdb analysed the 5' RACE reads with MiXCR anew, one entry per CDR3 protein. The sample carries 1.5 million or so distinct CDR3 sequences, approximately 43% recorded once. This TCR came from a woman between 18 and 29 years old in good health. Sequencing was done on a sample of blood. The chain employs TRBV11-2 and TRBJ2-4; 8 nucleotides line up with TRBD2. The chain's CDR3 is CASSFTGGRGGRGKNIQYF. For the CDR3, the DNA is TGTGCCAGCAGTTTTACCGGAGGGCGCGGGGGGCGGGGCAAAAACATTCAGTACTTC.